This T cell receptor beta chain was sequenced during a study of Ad26.COV2.S vaccination and SARS-CoV-2 variants. Across the study: The study gave Ad26.COV2.S intramuscularly, once or twice 56 days apart.

Treatment specified: roughly 20 received Ad26.COV2.S at low or high dose, single or two shots; about 5 received placebo; per-sample allocation not given. Sampling took place 63 days after the first vaccine or placebo injection. On this clone: Its matching antigen is unknown.

Study results and limitations: TCR breadth and depth analyses may have underestimated total T cell responses.

Sequenced by immunoSEQ multiplex PCR; TCRdb stores in-frame clones only, minus some. The sample consists of about 410,000 clones, around nine tenths of them appearing once. The CDR3 is 17 amino acids. The germline V gene has CDR1 LGHDT and CDR2 YNNKEL (reference sequence). With 4 bases clipped from V and 3 bases from J, the junction kept 12 bases outside the gene matches. The chain is built from TRBV3-1 (or the pseudogene TRBV3-2) and TRBJ2-5; 9 bases are a match to TRBD1. Material: peripheral blood, obtained in a trial of Ad26.COV2.S vaccine versus placebo. The sequence derives from a person aged 18 to 59 who received the Ad26.COV2.S COVID-19 vaccine or a placebo. The CDR3 region is CASSPISETGGKETQYF. CDR3 bases: TGTGCCAGCAGCCCCATCTCCGAGACAGGGGGTAAAGAGACCCAGTACTTC.